The clone carrying this TCR beta chain came up once. The V gene's germline CDR1 is MGHRA and CDR2 YSYEKL. Trimming left V 3 bases short and J 2 bases short, with 12 bases between. The CDR3 is 15 residues long. These data come from a study of T cell repertoires in ileal Crohn's disease. Assay used: immunoSEQ multiplex PCR; TCRdb lists only in-frame clones, some missing. The table records approximately 17,000 clones, roughly 83% of them present only once. V and J are TRBV4-1 and TRBJ2-3; D remains ambiguous. The sequence was obtained from an adult with Crohn's disease. Sequenced input: ileal tissue. The CDR3 protein is CASSHLRRITDTQYF. The CDR3 DNA reads as TGCGCCAGCAGCCATTTACGGCGGATCACAGATACGCAGTATTTT.